The present entry profiles one TCR beta chain with its context. This entry belongs to a study of blood T cell repertoires in COVID-19. Original handling: By means of reference gene primer amplification, nucleated cell counts were estimated. The repertoire was sequenced with immunoSEQ multiplex PCR; TCRdb's copy has only in-frame clones and lacks some. V, J and clone size reflect that table, while D and trimming were determined from the DNA. The sample shows 95,000 to 100,000 clones, approximately 92% of them seen only once. Looked up from germline, CDR1 is SGHAT and CDR2 is FQNNGV. The CDR3 loop spans 16 amino acids. V shed 2 bases, J shed 4 bases, and the junction held 5 bases outside the gene matches.

The chain employs TRBV11-2 and TRBJ2-1; 10 bases are shared with TRBD2. The receptor was derived from a man between 45 and 60 years old with active COVID-19. The material sequenced was peripheral blood. CDR3 in DNA: TGTGCCAGCAGCTTACTAGCGGGGGAAATATACAATGAGCAGTTCTTC. Translated: CASSLLAGEIYNEQFF.